This note documents a single TCR beta chain sequence. Antigen specificity is unknown. One junction end does not reproduce the germline sequence, and a read error may be involved. The data were obtained in a study of T-cell memory formation after mild COVID-19. Study-level points and caveats: A balance of CD4 and CD8 characterized clones contracting day 15 to 85, whereas later expanders leaned CD4+.

Each CDR3 protein gets one entry after TCRdb re-called the 5' RACE reads with MiXCR. The repertoire holds fewer than 650,000 distinct CDR3 sequences, with 17% as singletons. In germline, CDR1 is LNHNV, CDR2 YYDKDF (reference sequence). The length of the CDR3 is 16 residues. Sequencing was carried out using PBMCs or a T cell subset sorted from them (not recorded which). This sequence was found in an adult woman who had mild COVID-19 (a few samples of this study predate the infection). Cell type and time point are not known. V usage is TRBV15 and J usage is TRBJ2-5; the D is unclear. The CDR3 protein is CANSRGSSASQETQYF. CDR3 nucleotide sequence: TGTGCCAACAGCAGAGGATCTTCAGCTTCCCAAGAGACCCAGTACTTC.